This T cell receptor beta chain was profiled in a study of CD8+CD57+ T cells in acquired aplastic anemia. Background on the study: CD4+ and CD8+ cells, once sorted, gave DNA averaging roughly 3 ug.

Study-level results: Both patients and controls carried the same twenty-nine CD8+ CDR3 sequences. Significant differences in CD8+ Simpson's diversity were not observed between patients and controls.

The template for TCR beta VDJ and CDR3 sequence profiling was genomic DNA. TCRdb re-called the reads with MiXCR, one entry per CDR3 protein. Of a few hundred thousand distinct CDR3 sequences in the sample, approximately 57% were seen once. This clonotype was seen just once. Its antigen is unidentified. V dropped 5 bases and J dropped 4; count of bases not matched to a gene: 3. CDR1 and CDR2 from the germline V gene are SGHTA and FQGTGA. This CDR3 comprises 13 residues. The clonotype comes from a human donor with severe aplastic anemia or a healthy control (not recorded which). This rearrangement joins TRBV7-3 to TRBJ2-5; 8 positions match TRBD1. What was sequenced was sorted CD4+, CD8+, or CD8+CD57+ T cells (not recorded which) from PBMCs. CDR3 sequence reads: CASSPQGAETQYF. Here the CDR3 DNA reads TGTGCCAGCAGCCCCCAGGGGGCAGAGACCCAGTACTTC.